This T cell receptor (beta chain) was obtained from a study of blood T cell repertoires in COVID-19. Overall study context: Researchers got acute and convalescent COVID-19 samples from the United States, Italy and Spain. Sources were T cells, B-cell-depleted T cells, or PBMCs; the material itself was cDNA or gDNA.

While infection was still active, Seattle patients were enrolled and then followed longitudinally. V shed 7 bases and J 6 bases; nucleotides not matched to a gene: 5. The CDR3 is 14 residues long. CDR1 is KGHSH and CDR2 is LQKENI in the germline V gene. Original methodology: Amplification with reference gene primers provided the estimates of nucleated cell counts. Clones were sequenced by immunoSEQ multiplex PCR, and TCRdb holds only the in-frame ones, with some missing. V, J and clone size are taken as reported in that table, and D and trimming were inferred from the DNA itself. The sample has about 370,000 clones, roughly nine tenths seen once.

Sequencing was performed on peripheral blood. This chain joins TRBV18 and TRBJ2-2; 10 bases are a match to TRBD2. This clonotype was obtained from a woman aged 25 to 39 with COVID-19, enrolled during active disease. The CDR3: CASLTGTSAGELFF. In DNA form, the CDR3 reads TGTGCCAGCTTGACCGGGACTAGCGCCGGGGAGCTGTTTTTT.